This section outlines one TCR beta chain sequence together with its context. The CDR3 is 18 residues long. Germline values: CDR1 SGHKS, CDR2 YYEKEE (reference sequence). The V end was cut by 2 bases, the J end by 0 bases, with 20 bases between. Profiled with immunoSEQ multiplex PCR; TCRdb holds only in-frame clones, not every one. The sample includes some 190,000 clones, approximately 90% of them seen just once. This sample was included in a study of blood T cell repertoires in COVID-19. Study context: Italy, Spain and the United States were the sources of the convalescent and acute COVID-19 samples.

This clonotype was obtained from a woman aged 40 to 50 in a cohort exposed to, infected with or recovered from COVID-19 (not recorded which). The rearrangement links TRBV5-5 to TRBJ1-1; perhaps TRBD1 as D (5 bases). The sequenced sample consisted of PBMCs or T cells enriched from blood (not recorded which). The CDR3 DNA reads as TGTGCCAGCAGCTTAGTCTTGGGGGGAGGATACATGAACACTGAAGCTTTCTTT. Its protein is CASSLVLGGGYMNTEAFF.